The text below deals with one T cell receptor beta chain. Its antigen is unknown. These data are taken from a study of immune cell composition in non-small cell lung cancer. Study-level findings and limits: No significant correlation existed between pack-years smoked and tumour clonality. Squamous lung tumours showed higher top 10 clone scores and clonality than adenocarcinomas. Squamous carcinomas (75%) more often had tumour-associated clones >0.5% than adenocarcinomas (33%).

Only in-frame clones appear in the TCRdb table, and some are missing; sequencing was by immunoSEQ multiplex PCR. The repertoire has about 2,900 clones, around 81% of them found once; the top ten carry roughly 11%. The CDR3 is made up of 10 amino acids. V gave up 6 bases and J gave up 15 bases, with 12 bases separating them. In germline, CDR1 is SEHNR, CDR2 FQNEAQ (reference sequence). The data also belong to a second study, concerning CD4 T cells in lung cancer. From that second work: Some patients had received nivolumab or pembrolizumab before giving blood.

The specimen was lung tumor tissue. This chain links TRBV7-9 with TRBJ2-1; D is perhaps TRBD1 (5 bases). The sequence derives from a human donor with non-small cell lung cancer. The CDR3 reads CASSDSRVFF. The CDR3 DNA reads TGTGCCAGCAGTGACAGTCGGGTGTTCTTC. The complete variable domain, with remaining parts taken from reference TRBV7-9 and TRBJ2-1, reads DTGVSQNPRHKITKRGQNVTFRCDPISEHNRLYWYRQTLGQGPEFLTYFQNEAQLEKSRLLSDRFSAERPKGSFSTLEIQRTEQGDSAMYLCASSDSRVFFGPGTRLTVL.